The 26 T cell receptor beta chains below come from one sample, sequenced in a study of shared clonotypes between healthy human individuals. Sequencing was performed with immunoSEQ multiplex PCR; in TCRdb, only in-frame clones are kept and a portion is missing. The data contain more than 2 million clones, around 95% of them singletons. The sample taken for sequencing was naive CD4+ T cells sorted from blood. The subset: CD45RA+ positively selected. These receptors were taken from a man in his late teens or twenties in good health.

V usage is TRBV5-1 and J usage is TRBJ2-3; 9 bases fit TRBD1. Germline assignment: CDR1 SGHRS and CDR2 YFSETQ. The V segment lost 2 bases and the J segment 0 bases; nucleotides outside the gene matches: 4. The CDR3 has 16 amino acids. The CDR3 region has the DNA TGCGCCAGCAGCTTATGGACAGGGGCTAGCACAGATACGCAGTATTTT. Translated: CASSLWTGASTDTQYF.

J is TRBJ2-7 and V is TRBV11-3; maybe TRBD1 (6 bases). The germline V gene encodes CDR1 SGHNT and CDR2 YENEEA. The CDR3 extends over 17 amino acids. The ends were cut back, 2 bases at V and 2 bases at J, with 19 bases in the middle. The CDR3 protein is CASSLTDSETLPYEQYF. In nucleotides, the CDR3 is TGTGCCAGCAGCTTAACGGACAGTGAAACCCTTCCCTACGAGCAGTACTTC.

V gene TRBV6-5 combines with J gene TRBJ2-7; 8 bases map to TRBD1. Trimming at V came to 6 bases and at J to 4 bases, leaving 8 bases not matched to a gene. This CDR3 is 14 amino acids long. Germline values: CDR1 MNHEY, CDR2 SVGAGI. CDR3 nucleotides: TGTGCCAGCAGGCGGACAGGGCGAAGTTACGAGCAGTACTTC. Translated, it gives CASRRTGRSYEQYF.

The gene calls are TRBV18 and TRBJ2-3, with D hard to call. CDR1 and CDR2 from the germline V gene are KGHSH and LQKENI. The ends were cut back, 1 base at V and 8 bases at J, with 19 bases in the middle. This CDR3 spans 16 amino acids. The CDR3 spells CASSPLSSVSPGTQYF. As DNA, the CDR3 is TGTGCCAGCTCACCACTCTCAAGCGTCTCCCCCGGTACGCAGTATTTT.

This chain joins TRBV11-2 and TRBJ2-7; no definite D call. CDR3 length equals 16 residues. CDR1 SGHAT and CDR2 FQNNGV come from the germline V gene. Trimming took 7 bases from V and 3 from J, leaving 22 bases between them. The chain's CDR3 is CASTPSGGGGGYEQYF. The CDR3 nucleotides read TGTGCCAGCACTCCCTCGGGCGGTGGTGGTGGCTACGAGCAGTACTTC. The full variable domain, in which reference TRBV11-2 and TRBJ2-7 provide the parts outside the CDR3, is EAGVAQSPRYKIIEKRQSVAFWCNPISGHATLYWYQQILGQGPKLLIQFQNNGVVDDSQLPKDRFSAERLKGVDSTLKIQPAKLEDSAVYLCASTPSGGGGGYEQYFGPGTRLTVT.

The rearrangement uses TRBV5-4 and TRBJ1-1; D uncertain. Trimming removed 0 bases at V and 10 bases at J, with 16 bases between. This CDR3 contains 14 residues. The germline gives CDR1 SGHNT, CDR2 YYREEE (reference sequence). This chain's CDR3 is CASSLGMDGRAAFF. CDR3 DNA: TGTGCCAGCAGCTTGGGGATGGACGGGAGAGCAGCTTTCTTT.

On this clone: The same CDR3 also results from other DNA sequences found in this sample. The chain is built from TRBV18 and TRBJ2-1; unclear D gene. Germline-derived CDR1 and CDR2 are KGHSH and LQKENI. V was pared by 6 bases and J by 0 bases, with 12 bases between. The CDR3 runs 15 residues. CDR3 DNA: TGTGCCAGCTCCCCCCAGCGCAGCTCCTACAATGAGCAGTTCTTC. Its translation: CASSPQRSSYNEQFF.

The chain has TRBV27 and TRBJ1-5, with D unresolved. V was trimmed by 3 bases and J by 3 bases, leaving 18 bases between them. This CDR3 comprises 17 residues. Germline V gene sequence: CDR1 MNHEY, CDR2 SMNVEV (reference sequence). In nucleotides, the CDR3 is TGTGCCAGCAGTTTGTCCCTATTTTCTAGACTCAATCAGCCCCAGCATTTT. It codes for CASSLSLFSRLNQPQHF.

The chain recombines TRBV6-5 with TRBJ1-3; D unclear. CDR3 size: 15 residues. Trimming took 7 bases from V and 0 from J, leaving 13 bases between them. CDR1 and CDR2 (germline): MNHEY, SVGAGI. In DNA form, the CDR3 reads TGTGCCAGCACCACCGGACGGGTCTCTGGAAACACCATATATTTT. Its translation: CASTTGRVSGNTIYF.

The rearrangement joins TRBV23-1 to TRBJ2-7, with 8 bases that match TRBD1. TRBV23-1 is assigned to the ORF class and has an uncertain function. Trimming cost V 0 bases and J 5 bases; bases outside gene matches: 3. This CDR3 has 14 residues. This CDR3 is CASSQSDRADEQYF. For the CDR3, the DNA is TGCGCCAGCAGTCAATCGGACAGGGCAGACGAGCAGTACTTC.

V is TRBV5-5 and J is TRBJ1-4, with 8 bases lining up with TRBD1. CDR1 and CDR2 from the germline V gene are SGHKS and YYEKEE (reference sequence). The CDR3 has 18 residues. The J segment lost 0 bases and the V segment lost 7 bases, leaving 14 bases of the junction unmatched. The CDR3 region is CASGTGTGAFATNEKLFF. CDR3 sequence (DNA): TGTGCCAGCGGCACCGGGACAGGCGCCTTTGCAACTAATGAAAAACTGTTTTTT.

V gene TRBV29-1 combines with J gene TRBJ2-7, with TRBD1 as a possible D gene (6 bases). V was shortened by 3 bases and J by 3 bases, with 12 bases between the two germline ends. The CDR3 runs 13 residues. Germline CDR1 is SQVTM and CDR2 is ANQGSEA. The CDR3 nucleotides are TGCAGCGTTGATCAGGGGATGGGCTACGAGCAGTACTTC. Translation: CSVDQGMGYEQYF.

The chain couples TRBV18 to TRBJ1-4; D gene uncertain. The V and J ends lost 2 bases and 8 bases respectively, with 18 bases between them. Per the germline V gene, CDR1 is KGHSH and CDR2 is LQKENI. The CDR3 length is 16 residues. CDR3 in DNA: TGTGCCAGCTCACCATACCGGGGAGTTGATTACGAAAAACTGTTTTTT. This gives the protein CASSPYRGVDYEKLFF.

The chain employs TRBV2 and TRBJ2-5; 8 bases match TRBD1. The CDR3 is made up of 15 amino acids. Germline trimming cut 6 bases from V and 4 bases from J; bases unmatched to any gene: 10. CDR1 and CDR2 from the germline V gene are SNHLY and FYNNEI. This CDR3 is CASSEPTGAGETQYF. For the CDR3, the DNA is TGTGCCAGCAGCGAGCCGACAGGGGCAGGAGAGACCCAGTACTTC.

This clone was observed once. A read error may produce the germline difference seen at one junction end. The J gene is TRBJ2-7, the V gene TRBV10-3; tentatively, D is TRBD2 (6 bases). The CDR3 loop spans 14 amino acids. Looked up from germline, CDR1 is ENHRY and CDR2 is SYGVKD. Written as DNA, the CDR3 is TGTGCCATCGCAACCGGGACTGACTCCCACGAGCAGTACTTC. Its translation is CAIATGTDSHEQYF.

This clone was seen more than once but under ten times. Other nucleotide sequences from this sample produce the same CDR3. This chain joins TRBV18 and TRBJ2-7; D is ambiguous. Germline V gives CDR1 KGHSH, CDR2 LQKENI. The V end was cut by 2 bases, the J end by 2 bases, with 7 bases between. The CDR3 length is 13 residues. The CDR3 loop is CASSPGRPYEQYF. For the CDR3, the DNA is TGTGCCAGCTCACCAGGGCGGCCCTACGAGCAGTACTTC.

The rearrangement links TRBV5-5 to TRBJ1-4, with D hard to call. The CDR3 is 14 amino acids. The germline gives CDR1 SGHKS, CDR2 YYEKEE (reference sequence). Trimming took off 2 bases at V and 0 bases at J, with 5 bases between the two ends. The CDR3 DNA reads as TGTGCCAGCAGCTTCCGGTCAACTAATGAAAAACTGTTTTTT. It specifies CASSFRSTNEKLFF.

This clone has more than one count but fewer than ten. This rearrangement joins TRBV30 to TRBJ2-5; D might be TRBD1 (6 bases). The CDR3 loop spans 13 amino acids. Per the germline V gene, CDR1 is GTSNPN and CDR2 is SVGIG (reference sequence). V was cut by 3 bases and J by 5 bases, with 13 bases left in between. The chain's CDR3 is CAWRLWGRETQYF. CDR3 sequence (DNA): TGTGCCTGGAGGTTATGGGGGCGGGAGACCCAGTACTTC.

The chain links TRBV5-6 to TRBJ1-3; D is unclear. Trimming took 1 base from V and 1 from J, leaving 9 bases between them. Germline V gene sequence: CDR1 SGHDT, CDR2 YYEEEE. The CDR3 is made up of 15 amino acids. Written as DNA, the CDR3 is TGTGCCAGCAGCTTGATGGGGATGTCTGGAAACACCATATATTTT. Translation gives CASSLMGMSGNTIYF.

The chain combines TRBV30 with TRBJ2-1, with D possibly TRBD1 on 5 matching bases. The CDR3 runs to 13 residues. Germline CDR1 and CDR2: GTSNPN and SVGIG (reference sequence). Between the trimmed V and J ends, which lost 5 bases and 5 bases, there was a span of 13 bases. Here the CDR3 DNA reads TGTGCCTGGCACAGGTGGGTAAACAATGAGCAGTTCTTC. Its translation is CAWHRWVNNEQFF.

This sequence joins TRBV11-2 and TRBJ2-6; D unresolved. The CDR3 runs to 15 residues. V dropped 4 bases and J dropped 4 bases, with 11 bases sitting between them. Germline V gene lookup returns CDR1 SGHAT and CDR2 FQNNGV. The CDR3 region is CASSSWPGGANVLTF. Written as DNA, the CDR3 is TGTGCCAGCAGCTCCTGGCCTGGAGGGGCCAACGTCCTGACTTTC.

The V call is TRBV6-1, the J call TRBJ1-6, with D perhaps matching TRBD1 (5 bases). The ends were cut back, 0 bases at V and 7 bases at J, with 10 bases in the middle. CDR3 length equals 15 residues. Germline CDR1 is MNHNS and CDR2 is SASEGT. The CDR3 spells CASSEARGDNSPLHF. CDR3 nucleotides: TGTGCCAGCAGTGAAGCGCGAGGGGACAATTCACCCCTCCACTTT.

The sample holds a few counts of this clone. The genes are TRBV6-1 and TRBJ1-5; no firm D call. The CDR3 is made up of 13 amino acids. Germline loops: CDR1 MNHNS, CDR2 SASEGT. V was pared by 3 bases and J by 6 bases, with 9 bases between. Here the CDR3 reads CASSESWGQPQHF. The CDR3, as DNA: TGTGCCAGCAGTGAGTCTTGGGGTCAGCCCCAGCATTTT.

The V gene is TRBV27, the J gene TRBJ2-7; TRBD1 might be the D (5 bases). There are 15 residues in the CDR3. V dropped 6 bases and J dropped 0 bases, with 15 bases sitting between them. Germline values: CDR1 MNHEY, CDR2 SMNVEV (reference sequence). In DNA, the CDR3 is TGTGCCAGCAGGGCCCTAGGGGAAAGCTCCTACGAGCAGTACTTC. Protein product: CASRALGESSYEQYF.

The V call is TRBV19, the J call TRBJ2-7; 8 bases agree with TRBD1. CDR3 size: 12 residues. CDR1 LNHDA and CDR2 SQIVND come from the germline V gene (reference sequence). V lost 10 bases and J lost 2; bases outside the gene matches: 4. CDR3 DNA: TGTGCCATCCGGGACAGGACCTACGAGCAGTACTTC. Encoded protein: CAIRDRTYEQYF.

Regarding this clone: Other DNA sequences of this sample code for an identical CDR3. The chain couples TRBV10-3 to TRBJ2-5; a possible D gene is TRBD2 (6 bases). V lost 0 bases to trimming and J lost 5 bases, with 7 bases between them. This CDR3 has 13 amino acids. Germline CDR1 and CDR2: ENHRY and SYGVKD. The CDR3 here is CAISESGRETQYF. The CDR3 DNA sequence: TGTGCCATCAGTGAGTCAGGGAGGGAGACCCAGTACTTC.